Listed here is a single T cell receptor (beta chain). The antigen is undetermined. The sample belongs to a study of blood T cells in healthy people across ages. Overall study findings and caveats: Per million T cells, TCR beta diversity dropped roughly linearly as age increased.

The use of a sample-barcoded 5' primer and a J-beta primer mix characterized a second PCR of roughly 6 to 11 cycles. TCRdb independently ran MiXCR on the 5' RACE reads; one entry per CDR3 protein. The sample has 1.5 million to 2 million distinct CDR3 sequences; over 25% are singletons. Individuals who donated were healthy Caucasians from Russia aged roughly 6 to 90. This receptor was obtained from a woman aged 25 to 39 in good health. The specimen was blood.

CDR3 sequence reads: CAISGRPAGGTYEQYF. CDR3 DNA sequence: TGTGCCATCAGTGGACGACCTGCTGGGGGGACCTACGAGCAGTACTTC. The genes are TRBV10-3 and TRBJ2-7; D is possibly TRBD2 (6 bases). The V end was cut by 4 bases, the J end by 2 bases, with 18 bases between. The germline CDR1 and CDR2 sequences are ENHRY and SYGVKD. The CDR3 is made up of 16 amino acids.